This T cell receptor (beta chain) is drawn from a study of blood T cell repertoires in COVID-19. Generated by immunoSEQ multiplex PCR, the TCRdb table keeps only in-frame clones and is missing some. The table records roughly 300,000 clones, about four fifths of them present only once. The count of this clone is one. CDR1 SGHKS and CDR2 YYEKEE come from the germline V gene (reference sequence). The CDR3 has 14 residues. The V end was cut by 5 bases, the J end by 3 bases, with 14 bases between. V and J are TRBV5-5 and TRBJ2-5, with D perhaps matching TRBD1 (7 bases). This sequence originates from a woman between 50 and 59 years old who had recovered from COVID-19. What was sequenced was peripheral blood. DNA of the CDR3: TGTGCCAGCAGGGACTACGGGACAGAAGAGACCCAGTACTTC. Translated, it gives CASRDYGTEETQYF.